The 23 T cell receptor beta chains given below trace back to one sample, sequenced in a study of blood T cell repertoires in COVID-19. Libraries were prepared by immunoSEQ multiplex PCR; TCRdb keeps only in-frame clonotypes and omits some of them. The data hold around 95,000 clones, with less than 95% observed a single time. The specimen was peripheral blood. The receptor source for this set is a man in his fifties with acute or convalescent COVID-19.

The DNA of the CDR3 is TGTGCCAGCAGCCCGGGACTGAAGGTAGAGACCCAGTACTTC. Translating it yields CASSPGLKVETQYF. The genes are TRBV5-4 and TRBJ2-5, with a weak D call TRBD2 (6 bases). This CDR3 contains 14 residues. Between the trimmed V and J ends, which lost 4 bases and 4 bases, there was a span of 14 bases. The germline CDR1 and CDR2 sequences are SGHNT and YYREEE (reference sequence).

The rearrangement uses TRBV24-1 and TRBJ2-5; no clear D gene. The V end was cut by 6 bases, the J end by 3 bases, with 10 bases between. The CDR3 extends over 13 amino acids. CDR1 and CDR2 (germline): KGHDR, SFDVKD. This CDR3 reads CATSSSAEETQYF. The CDR3, as DNA: TGTGCCACCAGTTCCTCGGCGGAAGAGACCCAGTACTTC.

V usage is TRBV11-2 and J usage is TRBJ2-2, with TRBD2 matching 11 bases. The V gene end was trimmed by 5 bases and the J gene end by 6 bases; junction bases not matched to a gene: 5. The CDR3 consists of 15 residues. CDR1 and CDR2 (germline): SGHAT, FQNNGV. The CDR3 sequence: CASSRGTSGSGELFF. In nucleotides, the CDR3 is TGTGCCAGCAGCCGAGGGACTAGCGGTTCCGGGGAGCTGTTTTTT.

This chain connects TRBV6-5 to TRBJ2-1, with a weak D call TRBD2 (6 bases). The CDR3 runs 15 residues. Per the germline V gene, CDR1 is MNHEY and CDR2 is SVGAGI. V lost 0 bases and J 3 bases, leaving 9 bases between the germline ends. Here the CDR3 DNA reads TGTGCCAGCAGTTACTCCGCGGGGAGCTACAATGAGCAGTTCTTC. Its translation is CASSYSAGSYNEQFF.

Only a few counts were recorded for this clone. The chain couples TRBV19 to TRBJ2-2; 7 nucleotides match TRBD1. The germline gives CDR1 LNHDA, CDR2 SQIVND (reference sequence). Losses at the gene ends were 4 bases for V and 3 bases for J; bases not matched to a gene: 2. This CDR3 spans 14 amino acids. The CDR3 nucleotides are TGTGCCAGTAGTACCGACAGGGACACCGGGGAGCTGTTTTTT. It encodes CASSTDRDTGELFF. Together with reference TRBV19 and TRBJ2-2, the CDR3 gives the full variable domain: DGGITQSPKYLFRKEGQNVTLSCEQNLNHDAMYWYRQDPGQGLRLIYYSQIVNDFQKGDIAEGYSVSREKKESFPLTVTSAQKNPTAFYLCASSTDRDTGELFFGEGSRLTVL.

The genes are TRBV10-3 and TRBJ2-7, with 9 nucleotides matching TRBD1. The germline V gene has CDR1 ENHRY and CDR2 SYGVKD. After removal of 7 bases from V and 3 bases from J, the junction contained 7 bases not matched to a gene. This CDR3 has 14 amino acids. The CDR3 coding sequence is TGTGCCATCACCCCGAGACAGGGGGGCTACGAGCAGTACTTC. This sequence encodes CAITPRQGGYEQYF.

This chain uses TRBV4-2 with TRBJ2-7; 16 bases map to TRBD2. The CDR3 runs to 16 residues. Germline lookup yields CDR1 LGHNA and CDR2 YNFKEQ. V dropped 4 bases and J dropped 5; count of bases not matched to a gene: 5. Written as DNA, the CDR3 is TGTGCCAGCAGCCTTGGGACTAGCGGGAGGGACGACGAGCAGTACTTC. Encoded protein: CASSLGTSGRDDEQYF.

The chain couples TRBV24-1 to TRBJ2-2, with a tentative D call TRBD1 (6 bases). Trimming removed 1 base at V and 5 bases at J, with 13 bases between. CDR1 and CDR2 from the germline V gene are KGHDR and SFDVKD. The CDR3 runs 16 residues. In DNA form, the CDR3 reads TGTGCCACCAGTGATTTTTCCAGGGGTGGTACCGGGGAGCTGTTTTTT. Translated: CATSDFSRGGTGELFF.

This chain connects TRBV7-9 to TRBJ1-1, with D uncertain. This CDR3 is 13 amino acids long. Germline V lookup: CDR1 SEHNR, CDR2 FQNEAQ (reference sequence). V lost 1 base, J lost 7 bases, and 10 bases lay in between. The CDR3 sequence: CASSLDIGGEAFF. The DNA for the CDR3 is TGTGCCAGCAGCTTAGATATTGGCGGTGAAGCTTTCTTT. The variable domain in full, with the rest retrieved from reference TRBV7-9 and TRBJ1-1, is DTGVSQNPRHKITKRGQNVTFRCDPISEHNRLYWYRQTLGQGPEFLTYFQNEAQLEKSRLLSDRFSAERPKGSFSTLEIQRTEQGDSAMYLCASSLDIGGEAFFGQGTRLTVV.

The rearrangement joins TRBV19 to TRBJ1-5, with TRBD1 matching 8 bases. This CDR3 contains 14 residues. CDR1 is LNHDA and CDR2 is SQIVND in the germline V gene (reference sequence). Trimming removed 3 bases from V and 7 bases from J; junction bases left unmatched: 5. The DNA for the CDR3 is TGTGCCAGTAGTATCTCGGACAGGGCGCAGCCCCAGCATTTT. Residues: CASSISDRAQPQHF.

The chain has TRBV5-6 and TRBJ1-2; D may be TRBD1 (5 bases). CDR1 and CDR2 from the germline V gene are SGHDT and YYEEEE. The CDR3 spans 14 residues. V was cut by 0 bases and J by 6 bases, with 12 bases left in between. For the CDR3, the DNA is TGTGCCAGCAGCTTGGACAGGTGGTTACATGGCTACACCTTC. It specifies CASSLDRWLHGYTF.

This clone has just one count. This chain links TRBV30 with TRBJ2-7; weak D call: TRBD1 (6 bases). The CDR3 has 14 residues. Germline CDR1 is GTSNPN and CDR2 is SVGIG (reference sequence). V lost 0 bases to trimming and J lost 3 bases, with 12 bases between them. The DNA for the CDR3 is TGTGCCTGGAGTGTAGGACAGAGAAACTACGAGCAGTACTTC. Translation gives CAWSVGQRNYEQYF.

The chain employs TRBV6-2 or TRBV6-3 and TRBJ2-1; 8 positions match TRBD2. Trimming at V came to 4 bases and at J to 9 bases, leaving 5 bases not matched to a gene. From germline, CDR1 is MNHEY and CDR2 SVGEGT. The CDR3 sequence is 13 residues long. The CDR3 nucleotides read TGTGCCAGCAGTTTCGGGAGGGGTCGTGAGCAGTTCTTC. Translation: CASSFGRGREQFF.

J is TRBJ2-1 and V is TRBV3-1 (or the pseudogene TRBV3-2); 8 bases align to TRBD2. The CDR3 contains 16 residues. Trimming cost V 1 base and J 4 bases; bases outside gene matches: 6. Looked up from germline, CDR1 is LGHDT and CDR2 is YNNKEL (reference sequence). CDR3 DNA: TGTGCCAGCAGCCAAGGTCTTAGCGGGGCGTACAATGAGCAGTTCTTC. Its translation is CASSQGLSGAYNEQFF.

This chain joins TRBV7-2 and TRBJ1-6; D not resolved. CDR1 and CDR2 (germline): SGHTA, FQGNSA. V lost 2 bases and J 5 bases, leaving 10 bases between the germline ends. The CDR3 is 15 residues long. CDR3 DNA sequence: TGTGCCAGCAGCTTACTCTCCAGAAATAATTCACCCCTCCACTTT. It codes for CASSLLSRNNSPLHF.

V usage is TRBV5-1 and J usage is TRBJ2-5; TRBD1 aligns across 8 bases. Germline trimming cut 3 bases from V and 4 bases from J; bases unmatched to any gene: 8. Germline loops: CDR1 SGHRS, CDR2 YFSETQ. This CDR3 spans 15 amino acids. The CDR3 spells CASSSNRQGRETQYF. CDR3 nucleotides: TGCGCCAGCAGCTCGAATCGACAGGGGCGAGAGACCCAGTACTTC.

This sequence joins TRBV28 and TRBJ1-3, with D tentatively TRBD1 (6 bases). Germline CDR1 and CDR2: MDHEN and SYDVKM. This CDR3 has 16 residues. V lost 6 bases to trimming and J lost 0 bases, with 15 bases between them. The CDR3: CASRSPGHASGNTIYF. The DNA of the CDR3 is TGTGCCAGCAGGTCGCCGGGACACGCCTCTGGAAACACCATATATTTT.

This clone was seen once. This chain connects TRBV24-1 to TRBJ1-5, with D tentatively TRBD1 (5 bases). The V end lost 5 bases, the J end lost 5 bases, and 12 bases lay between the germline ends. Per the germline V gene, CDR1 is KGHDR and CDR2 is SFDVKD. This CDR3 is 14 amino acids long. The CDR3 region is CATSAADSYQPQHF. The CDR3, as DNA: TGTGCCACCAGTGCTGCAGACAGTTATCAGCCCCAGCATTTT.

This clone was seen once. V gene TRBV11-2 combines with J gene TRBJ1-2; no clear D. CDR3 length equals 15 residues. Germline V gives CDR1 SGHAT, CDR2 FQNNGV. V lost 1 base to trimming and J lost 4 bases, with 13 bases between them. The CDR3 here is CASSLAPGGIYGYTF. For the CDR3, the DNA is TGTGCCAGCAGCTTAGCCCCCGGAGGGATCTATGGCTACACCTTC.

This clone has a handful of counts. The CDR3 spells CASSEEPGILGTEAFF. The CDR3 nucleotides read TGTGCCAGCAGTGAAGAACCAGGGATATTGGGTACTGAAGCTTTCTTT. This sequence joins TRBV6-1 and TRBJ1-1; D may be TRBD1 (5 bases). Trimming left V 1 base short and J 5 bases short, with 17 bases between. The CDR3 has 16 amino acids. Germline CDR1 reads MNHNS; CDR2 reads SASEGT.

The CDR3 bases are TGTGCCATCCGGGGGGACGGCTACACCTTC. Residues: CAIRGDGYTF. The rearrangement uses TRBV21-1 and TRBJ1-2. TRBV21-1 is an annotated pseudogene. CDR3 length: 10 amino acids.

This chain uses TRBV5-8 with TRBJ2-1; 11 nucleotides agree with TRBD2. With 0 bases clipped from V and 7 bases from J, the junction kept 6 bases outside the gene matches. CDR3 length: 16 residues. Germline CDR1 SGHTS, CDR2 YDEGEE. As DNA, the CDR3 is TGTGCCAGCAGCTTGGGACTAGCGGGATCACAGAATGAGCAGTTCTTC. Translation gives CASSLGLAGSQNEQFF.

This chain uses TRBV19 with TRBJ2-5; TRBD1 might be the D (5 bases). This CDR3 is 14 amino acids long. Germline V gene sequence: CDR1 LNHDA, CDR2 SQIVND (reference sequence). V gave up 8 bases and J gave up 1 base, with 14 bases separating them. The CDR3, as DNA: TGTGCCAGTTCTTTATCTCAGGGCCAAGAGACCCAGTACTTC. As protein: CASSLSQGQETQYF.